The 14 T cell receptor beta chains reported below all come from one sample, sequenced in a study of cytomegalovirus exposure and HLA in healthy donors. The PCR had 60 Vbeta and 13 Jbeta primers. Sequencing was performed with immunoSEQ multiplex PCR; in TCRdb, only in-frame clones are kept and a portion is missing. Here the sample spans approximately 220,000 clones, more than 80% being singletons. Sequenced material: PBMCs. The receptors were gathered from a man aged 30 to 39 in good health and CMV-seronegative.

The chain links TRBV11-3 to TRBJ2-3; 13 bases are shared with TRBD2. CDR3 length: 16 residues. Unmatched junction bases numbered 6, after V lost 5 bases and J lost 4 bases. The germline CDR1 and CDR2 sequences are SGHNT and YENEEA. The CDR3, as DNA: TGTGCCAGCAGCCCCCAGGGACTAGCGGGGTCAGATACGCAGTATTTT. It translates to CASSPQGLAGSDTQYF. Variable domain in full (rest from reference TRBV11-3 and TRBJ2-3): EAGVVQSPRYKIIEKKQPVAFWCNPISGHNTLYWYLQNLGQGPELLIRYENEEAVDDSQLPKDRFSAERLKGVDSTLKIQPAELGDSAVYLCASSPQGLAGSDTQYFGPGTRLTVL.

The chain uses TRBV5-1 and TRBJ2-7; 9 nucleotides match TRBD1. V trimming: 0 bases; J trimming: 2 bases; junction bases outside the gene matches: 18. This CDR3 spans 20 amino acids. Per the germline V gene, CDR1 is SGHRS and CDR2 is YFSETQ. Here the CDR3 DNA reads TGCGCCAGCAGCTTGGGCCTCCTTTTAGGAATTGGACAGGGGACCTACGAGCAGTACTTC. Protein: CASSLGLLLGIGQGTYEQYF. The whole variable domain, remainder taken from reference TRBV5-1 and TRBJ2-7, is KAGVTQTPRYLIKTRGQQVTLSCSPISGHRSVSWYQQTPGQGLQFLFEYFSETQRNKGNFPGRFSGRQFSNSRSEMNVSTLELGDSALYLCASSLGLLLGIGQGTYEQYFGPGTRLTVT.

This clone appeared a single time. This rearrangement joins TRBV27 to TRBJ1-2; D not certain. Germline CDR1 MNHEY, CDR2 SMNVEV (reference sequence). The CDR3 length is 14 residues. V lost 9 bases to trimming and J lost 0 bases, with 14 bases between them. The CDR3 protein is CASGPRGANYGYTF. In DNA, the CDR3 is TGTGCCAGTGGACCCCGGGGAGCTAACTATGGCTACACCTTC.

This chain joins TRBV5-1 and TRBJ1-1; maybe TRBD1 (6 bases). The CDR3 consists of 12 residues. Trimming removed 4 bases at V and 7 bases at J, with 11 bases between. CDR1 and CDR2 from the germline V gene are SGHRS and YFSETQ. The CDR3 protein is CASSMDRYEAFF. In nucleotides, the CDR3 is TGCGCCAGCAGCATGGACAGATATGAAGCTTTCTTT.

This chain links TRBV23-1 with TRBJ1-2; TRBD1 might be the D (6 bases). TRBV23-1 is labeled an ORF, and its function is uncertain. The V gene lost 0 bases and the J gene lost 7 bases, with 24 bases spanning the gap. The CDR3 sequence is 18 residues long. The chain's CDR3 is CASSQSAKDSGASCGYTF. In nucleotides, the CDR3 is TGCGCCAGCAGTCAATCGGCAAAGGACAGTGGAGCCTCTTGTGGCTACACCTTC.

This clone was found a few times. The V and J genes are TRBV5-1 and TRBJ2-6; possibly TRBD1 for D (6 bases). The CDR3 contains 15 residues. From germline, CDR1 is SGHRS and CDR2 YFSETQ. Trimming pared 0 bases from V and 12 bases from J, leaving 16 bases between. The CDR3: CASSLDPTGNSVLTF. Here the CDR3 DNA reads TGCGCCAGCAGCTTGGACCCTACAGGGAACAGCGTCCTGACTTTC.

V usage is TRBV11-3 and J usage is TRBJ2-1, with D perhaps TRBD2 (6 bases). This CDR3 is built from 12 residues. V was clipped by 3 bases and J by 10 bases, with 10 bases between them. In germline, CDR1 is SGHNT, CDR2 YENEEA. The CDR3 DNA sequence: TGTGCCAGCAGCTTGGAGGGAGGCGAGCAGTTCTTC. This translates into CASSLEGGEQFF. The complete variable domain, with remaining parts taken from reference TRBV11-3 and TRBJ2-1, reads EAGVVQSPRYKIIEKKQPVAFWCNPISGHNTLYWYLQNLGQGPELLIRYENEEAVDDSQLPKDRFSAERLKGVDSTLKIQPAELGDSAVYLCASSLEGGEQFFGPGTRLTVL.

The chain employs TRBV20-1 and TRBJ2-7; D unclear. Germline CDR1 and CDR2: DFQATT and SNEGSKA (reference sequence). This CDR3 has 10 amino acids. V was pared by 6 bases and J by 1 base, with 4 bases between. CDR3 coding DNA: TGCAGTGCCACTTCCTACGAGCAGTACTTC. Translated, it gives CSATSYEQYF.

The rearrangement links TRBV15 to TRBJ2-2; possible D gene TRBD1, 6 bases. Germline values: CDR1 LNHNV, CDR2 YYDKDF (reference sequence). V lost 4 bases and J 1 base, leaving 10 bases between the germline ends. This CDR3 spans 15 amino acids. CDR3 protein: CATSKRRGNTGELFF. In nucleotides, the CDR3 is TGTGCCACCAGCAAACGCAGGGGGAACACCGGGGAGCTGTTTTTT.

V usage is TRBV6-1 and J usage is TRBJ2-7, with TRBD1 as a possible D gene (5 bases). The ends were cut back, 7 bases at V and 3 bases at J, with 10 bases in the middle. The CDR3 is made up of 12 amino acids. In germline, CDR1 is MNHNS, CDR2 SASEGT. In nucleotides, the CDR3 is TGTGCCAGCACCAAGACAGTCTACGAGCAGTACTTC. This sequence encodes CASTKTVYEQYF.

This chain uses TRBV2 with TRBJ1-5; 9 bases match TRBD1. The V gene's germline CDR1 is SNHLY and CDR2 FYNNEI. CDR3 length equals 18 residues. J was trimmed by 0 bases and V by 6 bases; bases with no gene match: 12. CDR3 sequence reads: CASSSGTGTTLSNQPQHF. The CDR3 region has the DNA TGTGCCAGCAGCTCCGGGACAGGGACCACACTTAGCAATCAGCCCCAGCATTTT.

This clone has only a few counts. This chain connects TRBV28 to TRBJ1-5; D not certain. V lost 6 bases to trimming and J lost 4 bases, with 16 bases between them. This CDR3 comprises 15 residues. Per the germline V gene, CDR1 is MDHEN and CDR2 is SYDVKM. CDR3 coding DNA: TGTGCCAGCAGCCCCTGGGCTGGCCGGAATCAGCCCCAGCATTTT. It translates to CASSPWAGRNQPQHF.

The chain has TRBV10-2 and TRBJ2-7, with 7 bases identical to TRBD1. The CDR3 runs 14 residues. Per germline, CDR1 WSHSY and CDR2 SAAADI. With 6 bases clipped from V and 4 bases from J, the junction kept 9 bases outside the gene matches. CDR3 sequence: CASSPTGVVYEQYF. As DNA, the CDR3 is TGCGCCAGCAGCCCCACAGGGGTGGTTTACGAGCAGTACTTC.

The J gene is TRBJ2-2, the V gene TRBV4-1; D is possibly TRBD1 (5 bases). This CDR3 has 15 amino acids. Germline V gives CDR1 MGHRA, CDR2 YSYEKL. Trimming took 1 base from V and 5 from J, leaving 11 bases between them. The CDR3 DNA is TGCGCCAGCAGCCAAGTTGACAGAGAGACCGGGGAGCTGTTTTTT. This encodes CASSQVDRETGELFF.